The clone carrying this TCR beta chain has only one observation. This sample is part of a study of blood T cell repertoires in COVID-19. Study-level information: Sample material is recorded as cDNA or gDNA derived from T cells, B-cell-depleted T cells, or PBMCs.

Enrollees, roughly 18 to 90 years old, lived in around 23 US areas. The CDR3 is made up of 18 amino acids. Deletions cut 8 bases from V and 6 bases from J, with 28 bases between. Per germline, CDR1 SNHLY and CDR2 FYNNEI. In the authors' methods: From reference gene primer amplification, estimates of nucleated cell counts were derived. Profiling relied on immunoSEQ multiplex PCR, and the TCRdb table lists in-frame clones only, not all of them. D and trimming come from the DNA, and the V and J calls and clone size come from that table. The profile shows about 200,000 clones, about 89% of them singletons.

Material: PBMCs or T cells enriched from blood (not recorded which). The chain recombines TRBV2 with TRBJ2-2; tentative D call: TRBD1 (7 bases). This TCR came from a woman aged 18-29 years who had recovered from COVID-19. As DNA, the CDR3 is TGTGCCAGCCACCCTCCGACAGGGAATTCGAGGGAGGCCGGGGAGCTGTTTTTT. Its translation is CASHPPTGNSREAGELFF. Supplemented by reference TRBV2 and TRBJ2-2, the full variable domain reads EPEVTQTPSHQVTQMGQEVILRCVPISNHLYFYWYRQILGQKVEFLVSFYNNEISEKSEIFDDQFSVERPDGSNFTLKIRSTKLEDSAMYFCASHPPTGNSREAGELFFGEGSRLTVL.